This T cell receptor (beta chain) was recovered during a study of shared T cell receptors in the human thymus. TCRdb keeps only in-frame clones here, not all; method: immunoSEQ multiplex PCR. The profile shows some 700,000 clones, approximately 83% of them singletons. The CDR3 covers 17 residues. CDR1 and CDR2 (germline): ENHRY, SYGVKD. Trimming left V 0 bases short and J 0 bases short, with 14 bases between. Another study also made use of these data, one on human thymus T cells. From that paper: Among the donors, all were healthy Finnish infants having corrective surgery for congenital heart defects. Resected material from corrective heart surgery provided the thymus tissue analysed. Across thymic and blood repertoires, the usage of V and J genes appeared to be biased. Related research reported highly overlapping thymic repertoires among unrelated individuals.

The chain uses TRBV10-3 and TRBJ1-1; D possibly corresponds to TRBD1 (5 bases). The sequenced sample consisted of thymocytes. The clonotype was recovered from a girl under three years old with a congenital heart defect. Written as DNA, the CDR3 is TGTGCCATCAGTGAGTCTCAGGGTTGGCTATTGAACACTGAAGCTTTCTTT. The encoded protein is CAISESQGWLLNTEAFF.